This T cell receptor (beta chain) emerged from a study of blood T cell repertoires in COVID-19. Study background: Both acute and convalescent COVID-19 samples were obtained from the United States, Italy and Spain.

CDR3 length equals 13 residues. The V end was cut by 2 bases, the J end by 3 bases, with 4 bases between. Per the study methods: It was from reference gene primer amplification that nucleated cell counts were estimated. The repertoire was sequenced with immunoSEQ multiplex PCR; TCRdb's copy has only in-frame clones and lacks some. Clone size and V and J calls were adopted from that table, with D and trimming inferred from the DNA. This table holds about 290,000 clones, around 90% found once. The chain carries TRBV12-3 or TRBV12-4 and TRBJ2-2; no clear D gene. Sequencing input: PBMCs or T cells enriched from blood (not recorded which). The origin of this receptor is a woman aged 40-49 years who had recovered from COVID-19. The CDR3 loop reads CASSLQDTGELFF. Here the CDR3 DNA reads TGTGCCAGCAGTTTACAGGACACCGGGGAGCTGTTTTTT.